This T cell receptor beta chain was captured in a study of shared clonotypes between healthy human individuals. Whole-study findings and limits: A few donors had approximately 4.6% of their naive CD4 clonotypes in common.

Between the trimmed V and J ends, which lost 3 bases and 2 bases, there was a span of 8 bases. Germline lookup yields CDR1 SEHNR and CDR2 FQNEAQ (reference sequence). The CDR3 contains 13 residues. Method: immunoSEQ multiplex PCR; TCRdb's copy keeps in-frame clones and lacks some. This table holds some 1.4 million clones, more than 95% found once. This clone has just one count. As yet, its antigen is unknown. Within the sample, other DNA sequences also encode this same CDR3. This TCR was recovered from a man younger than 45 in good health. V gene TRBV7-9 combines with J gene TRBJ2-7; D ambiguous. The sequenced sample was naive CD4+ T cells sorted from blood. Subset given: CD45RA+ positively selected. The CDR3 DNA reads TGTGCCAGCAGCTTGGCCCAACCCTACGAGCAGTACTTC. Its protein product is CASSLAQPYEQYF.